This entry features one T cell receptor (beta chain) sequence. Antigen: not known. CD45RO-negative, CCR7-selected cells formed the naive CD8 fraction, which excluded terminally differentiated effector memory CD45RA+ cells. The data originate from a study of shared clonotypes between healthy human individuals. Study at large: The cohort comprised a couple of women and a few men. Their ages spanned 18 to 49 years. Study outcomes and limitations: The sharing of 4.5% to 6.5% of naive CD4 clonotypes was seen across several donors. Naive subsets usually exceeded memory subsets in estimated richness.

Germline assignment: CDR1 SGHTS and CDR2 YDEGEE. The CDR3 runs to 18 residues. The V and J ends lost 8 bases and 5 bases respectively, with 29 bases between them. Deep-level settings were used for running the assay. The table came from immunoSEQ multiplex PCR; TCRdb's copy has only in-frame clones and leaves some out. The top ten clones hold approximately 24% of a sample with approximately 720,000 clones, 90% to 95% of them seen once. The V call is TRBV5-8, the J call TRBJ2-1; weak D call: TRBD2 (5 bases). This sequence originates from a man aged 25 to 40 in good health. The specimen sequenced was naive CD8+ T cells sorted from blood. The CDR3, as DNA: TGTGCCAGAGCTTCCTGGACTCTGCCGAGGGAGTCCCACAATGAGCAGTTCTTC. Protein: CARASWTLPRESHNEQFF.